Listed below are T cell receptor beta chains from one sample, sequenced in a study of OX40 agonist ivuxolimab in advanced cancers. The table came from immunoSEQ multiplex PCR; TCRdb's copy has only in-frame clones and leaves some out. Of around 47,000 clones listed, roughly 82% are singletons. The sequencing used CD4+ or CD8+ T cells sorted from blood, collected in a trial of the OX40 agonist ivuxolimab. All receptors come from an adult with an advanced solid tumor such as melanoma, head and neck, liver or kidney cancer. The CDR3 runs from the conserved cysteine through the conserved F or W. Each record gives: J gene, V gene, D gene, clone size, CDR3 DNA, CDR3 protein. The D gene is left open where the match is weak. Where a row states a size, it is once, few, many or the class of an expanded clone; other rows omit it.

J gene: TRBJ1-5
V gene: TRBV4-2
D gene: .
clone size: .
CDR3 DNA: TGTGCCAGCAGCCAAGTTGTCGGAGACCAGCCCCAGCATTTT
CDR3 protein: CASSQVVGDQPQHF

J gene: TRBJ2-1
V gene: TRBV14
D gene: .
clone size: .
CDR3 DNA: TGTGCCAGCAGCCAAGAGGGGGTAGCGGTCAATGAGCAGTTCTTC
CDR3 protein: CASSQEGVAVNEQFF

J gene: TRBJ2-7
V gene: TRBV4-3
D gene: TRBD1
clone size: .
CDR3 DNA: TGCGCCAGCAGCCACGTGGGACAGGGGGCGGACGGATACGAGCAGTACTTC
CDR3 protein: CASSHVGQGADGYEQYF

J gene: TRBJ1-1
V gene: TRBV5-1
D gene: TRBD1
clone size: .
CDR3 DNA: TGCGCCAGCAGCTTCCTTGGACAGGGAGGGAACACTGAAGCTTTCTTT
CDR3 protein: CASSFLGQGGNTEAFF

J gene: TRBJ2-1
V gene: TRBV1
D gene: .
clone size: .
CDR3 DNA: TGCACCAGCAGCCAAGGCCTAGCGGGGGGGCCCCTCGGGGATGAGCAGTTCTTC
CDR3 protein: CTSSQGLAGGPLGDEQFF

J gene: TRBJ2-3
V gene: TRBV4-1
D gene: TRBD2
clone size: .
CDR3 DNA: TGCGCCAGCAGCCAAGTAAAGCGGGAACTGTTCCCAGATACGCAGTATTTT
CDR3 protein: CASSQVKRELFPDTQYF

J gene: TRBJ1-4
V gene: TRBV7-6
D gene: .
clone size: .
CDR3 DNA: TGTGCCAGCAGCTTAGGGTGGGGAGAGGAAAAACTGTTTTTT
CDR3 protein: CASSLGWGEEKLFF

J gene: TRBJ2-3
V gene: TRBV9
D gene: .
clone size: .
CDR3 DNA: TGTGCCAGCAGCATACAGGGTAGTTGGTCAACAGATACGCAGTATTTT
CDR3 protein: CASSIQGSWSTDTQYF

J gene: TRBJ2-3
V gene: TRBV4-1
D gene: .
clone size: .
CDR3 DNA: TGCGCCAGCAGCCAAGGAGGGTTTCGGGCAGATACGCAGTATTTT
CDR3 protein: CASSQGGFRADTQYF

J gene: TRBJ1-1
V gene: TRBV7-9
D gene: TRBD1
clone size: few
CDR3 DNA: TGTGCCAGCAGCCGGGACAGGGGAACTGAAGCTTTCTTT
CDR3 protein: CASSRDRGTEAFF

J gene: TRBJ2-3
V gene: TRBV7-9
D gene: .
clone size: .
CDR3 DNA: TGTGCCAGCAGTCGTGAGAACTGGCGAATGGGAGATACGCAGTATTTT
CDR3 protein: CASSRENWRMGDTQYF

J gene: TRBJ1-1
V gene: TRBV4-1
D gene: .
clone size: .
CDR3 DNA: TGCGCCAGCAGCCAAGAACCGGTTTCGAACACTGAAGCTTTCTTT
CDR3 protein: CASSQEPVSNTEAFF

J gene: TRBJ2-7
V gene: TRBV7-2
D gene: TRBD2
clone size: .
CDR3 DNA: TGTGCCAGCAGGACTAGCGGGAGCTCCTACGAGCAGTACTTC
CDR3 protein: CASRTSGSSYEQYF

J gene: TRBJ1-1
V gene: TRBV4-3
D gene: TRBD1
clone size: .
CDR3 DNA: TGCGCCAGCAGCCAGACGACAGGGGGGTACACTGAAGCTTTCTTT
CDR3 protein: CASSQTTGGYTEAFF

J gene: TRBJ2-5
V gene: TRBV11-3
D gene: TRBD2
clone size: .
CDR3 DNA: TGTGCCAGCAGCAACACCTTCGGGGGGAGGGCCAAGGAGACCCAGTACTTC
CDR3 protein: CASSNTFGGRAKETQYF

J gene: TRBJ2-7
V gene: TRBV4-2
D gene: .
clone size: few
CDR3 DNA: TGTGCCAGCAGCCAAGATGGTTCCCCAACGAGAGAGCAGTACTTC
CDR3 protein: CASSQDGSPTREQYF

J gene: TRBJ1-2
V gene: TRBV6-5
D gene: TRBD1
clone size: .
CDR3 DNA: TGTGCCAGCAGTGCCGGACAGGGCCCCAACTATGGCTACACCTTC
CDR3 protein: CASSAGQGPNYGYTF

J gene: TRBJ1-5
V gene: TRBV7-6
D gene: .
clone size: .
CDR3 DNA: TGTGCCAGCAGCGTAGGACCGGTTCAGCCCCAGCATTTT
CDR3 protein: CASSVGPVQPQHF

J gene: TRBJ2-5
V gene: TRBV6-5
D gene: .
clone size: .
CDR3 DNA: TGTGCCAGCAAAAAATCAGTCCAAGAGACCCAGTACTTC
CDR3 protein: CASKKSVQETQYF

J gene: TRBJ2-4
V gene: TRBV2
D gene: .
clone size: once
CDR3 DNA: TGTGCCAGCAGCGCAGGTTGGAACATTCAGTACTTC
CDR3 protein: CASSAGWNIQYF

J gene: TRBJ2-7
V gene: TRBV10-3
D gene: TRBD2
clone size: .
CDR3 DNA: TGTGCCATCAGTGAGTTTGGGGGGGGCTCCTACGAGCAGTACTTC
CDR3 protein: CAISEFGGGSYEQYF

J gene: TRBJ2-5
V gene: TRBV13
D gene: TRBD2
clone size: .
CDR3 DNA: TGTGCCAGCAGCTCAATCAGCGGGGAGCTGGAGACCCAGTACTTC
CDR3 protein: CASSSISGELETQYF

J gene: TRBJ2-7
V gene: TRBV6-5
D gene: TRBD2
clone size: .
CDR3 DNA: TGTGCCAGCAGTGTTAGCGGGACCTACGAGCAGTACTTC
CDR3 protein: CASSVSGTYEQYF

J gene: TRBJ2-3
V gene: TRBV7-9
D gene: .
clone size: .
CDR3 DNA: TGTGCCAGCGGACCACCCGGCACAGATACGCAGTATTTT
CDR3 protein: CASGPPGTDTQYF

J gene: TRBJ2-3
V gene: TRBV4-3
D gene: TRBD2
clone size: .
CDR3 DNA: TGCGCCAGCAGCCAAGAGTCGGCGGGGGGAGGAACAGATACGCAGTATTTT
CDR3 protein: CASSQESAGGGTDTQYF

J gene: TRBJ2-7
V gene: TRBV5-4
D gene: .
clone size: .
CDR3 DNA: TGTGCCAGCAGCTTGGGCTCAGGGAGAGACAACTTC
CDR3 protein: CASSLGSGRDNF

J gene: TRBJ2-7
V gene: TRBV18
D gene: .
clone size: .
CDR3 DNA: TGTGCCACCCTCACGGGGAGGGGGCACGAGCAGTACTTC
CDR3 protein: CATLTGRGHEQYF

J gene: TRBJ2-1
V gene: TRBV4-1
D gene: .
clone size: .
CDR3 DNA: TGCGCCAGCAGCCACCCGACCCCATCGTGGTTCTTC
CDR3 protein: CASSHPTPSWFF

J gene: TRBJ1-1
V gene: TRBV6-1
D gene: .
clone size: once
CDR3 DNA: TGTGCCAGCAGTGACTGGGACACGAACACTGAAGCTTTCTTT
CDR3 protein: CASSDWDTNTEAFF

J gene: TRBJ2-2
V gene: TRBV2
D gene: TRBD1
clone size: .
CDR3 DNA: TGTGCCAGCAGTGAAGATTTCGAGAACAGGGGACCGAACACCGGGGAGCTGTTTTTT
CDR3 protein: CASSEDFENRGPNTGELFF

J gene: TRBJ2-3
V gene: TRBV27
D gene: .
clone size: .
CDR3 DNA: TGTGCCAGCAGTTTATCGTCCCCGCCGTTGAGGGAGAACACAGATACGCAGTATTTT
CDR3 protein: CASSLSSPPLRENTDTQYF

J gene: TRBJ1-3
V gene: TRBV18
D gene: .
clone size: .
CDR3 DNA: TGTGCCAGCTCACCTCTGACAGGACCGAGCTCTGGAAACACCATATATTTT
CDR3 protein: CASSPLTGPSSGNTIYF

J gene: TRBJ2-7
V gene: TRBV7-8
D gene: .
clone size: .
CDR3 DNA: TGTGCCAGCAGCTTTGGGGTAAACTACGAGCAGTACTTC
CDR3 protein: CASSFGVNYEQYF

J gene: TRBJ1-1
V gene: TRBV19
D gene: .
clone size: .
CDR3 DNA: TGTGCCAGTAGTATAGGGCCAGGGACTGAAGCTTTCTTT
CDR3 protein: CASSIGPGTEAFF

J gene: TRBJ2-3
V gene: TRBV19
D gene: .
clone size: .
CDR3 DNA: TGTGCCAGTAGCCACCACCTCACAGATACGCAGTATTTT
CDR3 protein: CASSHHLTDTQYF

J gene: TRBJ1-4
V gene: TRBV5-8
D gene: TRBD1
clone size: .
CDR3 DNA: TGTGCCAGCAGCTTTAGGGGGCGCGAAAAACTGTTTTTT
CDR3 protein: CASSFRGREKLFF

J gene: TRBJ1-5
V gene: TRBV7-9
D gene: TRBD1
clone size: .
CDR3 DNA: TGTGCCAGCAGCGAGGACGGACAGGGGGTTCAGCCCCAGCATTTT
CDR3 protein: CASSEDGQGVQPQHF

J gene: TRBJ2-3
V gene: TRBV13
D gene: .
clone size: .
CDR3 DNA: TGTGCCAGCAGCCCAAGGGGGGGAAGCACAGATACGCAGTATTTT
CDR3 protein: CASSPRGGSTDTQYF

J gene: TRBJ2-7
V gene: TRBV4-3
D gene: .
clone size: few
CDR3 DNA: TGCGCCAGCAGCCAAGAACGGTTTGGGCAGGGCTACGAGCAGTACTTC
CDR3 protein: CASSQERFGQGYEQYF

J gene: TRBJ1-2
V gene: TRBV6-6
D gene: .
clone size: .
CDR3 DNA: TGTGCCAGCAGTCCCCCGGGGGGGGATGACTATGGCTACACCTTC
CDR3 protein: CASSPPGGDDYGYTF

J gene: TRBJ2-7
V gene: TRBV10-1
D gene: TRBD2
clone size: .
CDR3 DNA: TGCGCCAGCAGTCAAGCGGGGATGGGAGAGCAGTACTTC
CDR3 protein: CASSQAGMGEQYF

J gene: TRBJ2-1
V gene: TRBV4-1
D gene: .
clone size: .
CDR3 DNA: TGCGCCAGCAGCCAAGCGAGGGGCGTGGGGCACGATGAGCAGTTCTTC
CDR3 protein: CASSQARGVGHDEQFF

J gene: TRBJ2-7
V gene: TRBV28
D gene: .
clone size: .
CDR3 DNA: TGTGCCAGCAGTTTACCGTCGACGGACGCCTACGAGCAGTACTTC
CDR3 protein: CASSLPSTDAYEQYF

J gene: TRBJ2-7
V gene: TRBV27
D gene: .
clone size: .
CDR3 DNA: TGTGCCAGCGGGGGCTACGAGCAGTACTTC
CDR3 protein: CASGGYEQYF

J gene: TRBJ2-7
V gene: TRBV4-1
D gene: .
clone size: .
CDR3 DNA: TGCGCCAGCAGCCAAGATAGGGGATACGAGCAGTACTTC
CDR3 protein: CASSQDRGYEQYF

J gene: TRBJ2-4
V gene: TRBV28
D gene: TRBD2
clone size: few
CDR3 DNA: TGTGCCAGCAGTTTAGTTAGCGGGGGAGACATTCAGTACTTC
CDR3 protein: CASSLVSGGDIQYF

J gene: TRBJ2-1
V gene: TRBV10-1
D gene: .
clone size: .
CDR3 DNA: TGCGCCAGCTCCTTACACCGGGACCGCCCCCGGAATGAGCAGTTCTTC
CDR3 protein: CASSLHRDRPRNEQFF

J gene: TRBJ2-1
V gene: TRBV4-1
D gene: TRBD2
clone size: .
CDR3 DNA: TGCGCCAGCAGCCAAGATCGTCTAGCGGGCTCCTACAATGAGCAGTTCTTC
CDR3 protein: CASSQDRLAGSYNEQFF

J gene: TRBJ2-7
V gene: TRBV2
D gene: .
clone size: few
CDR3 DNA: TGTGCCAGCAGTCCAATTACCTACGAGCAGTACTTC
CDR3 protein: CASSPITYEQYF